Sequencing of this T cell receptor beta chain was carried out in a study of blood T cell repertoires in COVID-19. The germline V gene encodes CDR1 MNHNY and CDR2 SVGAGI (reference sequence). J gave up 3 bases and V 4 bases, and 6 bases lay outside the gene matches. The CDR3 covers 14 residues. Clones were read by immunoSEQ multiplex PCR, and TCRdb kept only the in-frame ones, dropping some. Of some 160,000 clones in the sample, roughly 91% were seen once. Sequencing used peripheral blood. This TCR was sampled from a man aged 50-59 years who had recovered from COVID-19. This rearrangement joins TRBV6-6 to TRBJ2-7, with 7 bases identical to TRBD1. In DNA, the CDR3 is TGTGCCAGCAGTTCATGGGACAGACACTACGAGCAGTACTTC. This gives the protein CASSSWDRHYEQYF.